This TCR beta chain was identified in a study of breast tumors, draining lymph nodes, adjacent tissues. Breast cancer patients provided tissue from their axillary draining lymph nodes. Via MiXCR, TCRdb re-called the multiplex PCR reads, giving one row per CDR3 protein. The profile shows 190,000 or so distinct CDR3 sequences, 31% of them singletons. Study-wide results and limits: Tumor T cell lymph node origin was a supported hypothesis, not proven. Tumors had less TCR diversity than lymph nodes, more than nontumor tissue.

CDR1 and CDR2 from the germline V gene are SNHLY and FYNNEI. Trimming cost V 1 base and J 3 bases, with 16 bases left between them. This CDR3 comprises 17 residues. This clonotype was seen many times. Its antigen is undetermined. Material: axillary lymph node tissue. This TCR was recovered from a female donor with breast cancer. Some clones in this sample may be carry-over from other donors' samples. The J gene is TRBJ1-5, the V gene TRBV2; D perhaps matches TRBD1 (5 bases). The CDR3 DNA sequence: TGTGCCAGCAGTGAAGATGGGGGTCAAGTGATCAATCAGCCCCAGCATTTT. Translation gives CASSEDGGQVINQPQHF.